The rows below give T cell receptor beta chains drawn from one sample of a study of CD8 T cells in Susac syndrome. TCRdb re-called the immunoSEQ multiplex PCR reads with MiXCR, one entry per CDR3 protein. The data show around 150,000 distinct CDR3 sequences, roughly 94% seen once. The sequencing input was CD4+ T cells from PBMCs. All receptors derive from a human donor with Susac syndrome. The CDR3 runs from the conserved cysteine through the conserved F or W. The D gene is left open where the match is weak. The size entry is marked missing in some rows and otherwise reads once, few, many or a size class.

j_call | d_call | clone_size | v_call | cdr3_aa | cdr3_nt
TRBJ2-5 | TRBD2 | - | TRBV20-1 | CSAKLAGEKETQYF | TGCAGTGCTAAACTAGCGGGGGAAAAAGAGACCCAGTACTTC
TRBJ1-4 | - | few | TRBV6-1 | CASSDRTGNEKLFF | TGTGCCAGCAGTGACCGGACCGGTAATGAAAAACTGTTTTTT
TRBJ1-2 | - | few | TRBV27 | CASSLSRSNYGYTF | TGTGCCAGCAGTTTATCGAGGAGCAACTATGGCTACACCTTC
TRBJ1-1 | - | - | TRBV5-1 | CASSLERQKNEAFF | TGCGCCAGCAGCTTGGAGAGACAGAAGAATGAAGCTTTCTTT
TRBJ2-5 | - | - | TRBV5-6 | CASSLVGRVGDQETQYF | TGTGCCAGCAGCTTGGTGGGCCGGGTAGGGGACCAAGAGACCCAGTACTTC
TRBJ2-5 | - | - | TRBV7-9 | CASSLEVLLETQYF | TGTGCCAGCAGCTTAGAGGTACTCTTAGAGACCCAGTACTTC
TRBJ2-1 | TRBD2 | - | TRBV20-1 | CSARDPSGVKYNEQFF | TGCAGTGCTAGAGATCCTAGCGGGGTCAAGTACAATGAGCAGTTCTTC
TRBJ2-2 | - | - | TRBV12-3/TRBV12-4 | CASSSYRAPGELFF | TGTGCCAGCAGTTCCTACAGGGCCCCCGGGGAGCTGTTTTTT
TRBJ1-1 | - | - | TRBV28 | CASSKQGPEAFF | TGTGCCAGCAGTAAACAGGGCCCTGAAGCTTTCTTT
TRBJ1-5 | - | - | TRBV12-3/TRBV12-4 | CASSFDGNSNQPQHF | TGTGCCAGCAGTTTTGACGGGAATAGCAATCAGCCCCAGCATTTT
TRBJ2-7 | TRBD2 | - | TRBV20-1 | CSASPAGARNEQYF | TGCAGTGCTAGTCCAGCGGGAGCGAGGAACGAGCAGTACTTC
TRBJ2-5 | TRBD1 | - | TRBV4-1 | CASSQVVGTGRVTQYF | TGCGCCAGCAGCCAAGTCGTCGGGACAGGTCGGGTGACCCAGTACTTC
TRBJ2-3 | - | - | TRBV5-1 | CASRPTGSRTDTQYF | TGCGCCAGCAGGCCCACGGGCTCCCGCACAGATACGCAGTATTTT
TRBJ1-5 | TRBD1 | - | TRBV12-3/TRBV12-4 | CASNQDRGRQPQHF | TGTGCCAGCAACCAGGACAGGGGTCGCCAGCCCCAGCATTTT
TRBJ2-6 | - | - | TRBV27 | CARQSGANVLTF | TGTGCCAGGCAATCTGGGGCCAACGTCCTGACTTTC
TRBJ2-1 | TRBD2 | - | TRBV6-2/TRBV6-3 | CASSYSSGSKDEQFF | TGTGCCAGCAGTTACTCGAGCGGGAGTAAGGATGAGCAGTTCTTC
TRBJ1-2 | - | once | TRBV20-1 | CSASMGEDGYTF | TGCAGTGCTAGCATGGGGGAGGATGGCTACACCTTC
TRBJ2-3 | - | - | TRBV29-1 | CSVGGRQAGDTQYF | TGCAGCGTTGGGGGGAGACAGGCAGGAGATACGCAGTATTTT
TRBJ1-1 | - | once | TRBV12-3/TRBV12-4 | CASSFRPYTEAFF | TGTGCCAGCAGTTTTCGACCGTACACTGAAGCTTTCTTT
TRBJ1-6 | - | - | TRBV6-6 | CASSYPTTGGSPLHF | TGTGCCAGCAGTTACCCGACAACCGGCGGTTCACCCCTCCACTTT
TRBJ1-1 | - | - | TRBV7-9 | CASSKQGREAFF | TGTGCCAGCAGCAAACAGGGACGAGAAGCTTTCTTT
TRBJ2-5 | TRBD2 | - | TRBV5-1 | CASSLLVAGGLETQYF | TGCGCCAGCAGCTTGTTGGTAGCGGGAGGATTAGAGACCCAGTACTTC
TRBJ1-6 | - | - | TRBV27 | CASSFSQNNSPLHF | TGTGCCAGCAGTTTCTCGCAGAATAATTCACCCCTCCACTTT
TRBJ1-2 | - | - | TRBV25-1 | CASSEYGASHRGYTF | TGTGCCAGCAGTGAATATGGGGCATCCCACCGGGGCTACACCTTC
TRBJ2-6 | TRBD1 | - | TRBV5-6 | CASSLMAGTGVSGANVLTF | TGTGCCAGCAGCTTGATGGCCGGGACAGGCGTCTCTGGGGCCAACGTCCTGACTTTC